This T cell receptor (beta chain) was sequenced during a study of shared clonotypes between healthy human individuals. Study background: Donors consisted of two women and three men between 18 and 49.

CDR1 SGHTA and CDR2 FQGNSA come from the germline V gene. The V end lost 2 bases, the J end lost 8 bases, and 15 bases lay between the germline ends. The CDR3 totals 15 residues. This table comes from immunoSEQ multiplex PCR, and its TCRdb copy is limited to in-frame clones, with some not included. The sample includes about 2 million clones, approximately 95% of them seen just once. Sequencing input: naive CD4+ T cells sorted from blood. Subset described: CD45RA+ positively selected. This TCR was recovered from a young man in good health. V is TRBV7-2 and J is TRBJ1-4; no clear D gene. The CDR3 loop is CASSLSLGFQEKLFF. The DNA for the CDR3 is TGTGCCAGCAGCTTAAGCCTCGGGTTCCAAGAAAAACTGTTTTTT.